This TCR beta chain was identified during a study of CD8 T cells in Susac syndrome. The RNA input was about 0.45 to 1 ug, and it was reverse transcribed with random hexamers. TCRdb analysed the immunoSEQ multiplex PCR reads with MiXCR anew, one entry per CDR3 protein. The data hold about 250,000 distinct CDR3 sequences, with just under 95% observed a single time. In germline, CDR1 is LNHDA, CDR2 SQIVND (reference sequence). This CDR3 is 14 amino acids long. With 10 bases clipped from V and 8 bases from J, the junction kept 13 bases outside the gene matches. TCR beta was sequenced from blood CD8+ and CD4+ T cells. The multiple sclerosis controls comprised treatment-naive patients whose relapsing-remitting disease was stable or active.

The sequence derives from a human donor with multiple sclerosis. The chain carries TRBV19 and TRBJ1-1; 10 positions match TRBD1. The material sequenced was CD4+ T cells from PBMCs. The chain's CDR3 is CATLRDRGKREAFF. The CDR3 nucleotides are TGTGCCACCCTCCGGGACAGGGGTAAGAGAGAAGCTTTCTTT.